This T cell receptor beta chain was sequenced for a study of cytomegalovirus exposure and HLA in healthy donors. Study-wide results and limits: Earlier results showed most TCR beta V segments being productive about 87% or about 30% of the time.

Researchers ran the PCR with 60 Vbeta and 13 Jbeta primers. The assay was immunoSEQ multiplex PCR, and TCRdb's table has in-frame clones only and misses some. The repertoire holds approximately 160,000 clones, with around 77% as singletons. Germline CDR1 and CDR2: MDHEN and SYDVKM. This CDR3 region has 15 residues. With 3 bases removed from V and 4 bases from J, the gap between germline ends came to 15 bases. For this clone: Antigen specificity is unknown.

Sequencing was done on a sample of PBMCs. This chain links TRBV28 with TRBJ1-2; D gene ambiguous. This TCR derives from a woman aged 25 to 39 in good health and CMV-seronegative. The CDR3 here is CASSFLLGGSYGYTF. For the CDR3, the DNA is TGTGCCAGCAGTTTCCTGCTGGGAGGGTCCTATGGCTACACCTTC.